The clone carrying this T cell receptor beta chain came up many times. This entry belongs to a study of blood T cells in healthy people across ages. Drawing of peripheral blood yielded ten milliliters from each donor. Sample-barcoded 5' priming and a J-beta primer mix drove a second PCR of roughly 6 to 12 cycles. MiXCR was run by TCRdb on the 5' RACE reads, yielding one entry per CDR3 protein. Of about 830,000 distinct CDR3 sequences listed, about 62% were seen once; the top ten hold about a quarter. Sequencing was done on a sample of blood. This TCR came from a man aged 25 to 40 in good health.

The CDR3 DNA follows: TGTGCCAGCAGCTTCGCAGGGGTTGGGGAGACCCAGTACTTC. As protein: CASSFAGVGETQYF. This chain links TRBV7-9 with TRBJ2-5; D is perhaps TRBD1 (6 bases). This CDR3 is 14 amino acids long. V dropped 3 bases and J dropped 5 bases, with 13 bases sitting between them. Germline loops: CDR1 SEHNR, CDR2 FQNEAQ (reference sequence).